Each of the 21 T cell receptor beta chains below was sequenced from the same sample in a study of T cells in localized non-small cell lung cancer. TCRdb's copy holds only in-frame clones and misses some; the assay was immunoSEQ multiplex PCR. The sample holds under 25,000 clones; around nine tenths are singletons and the top ten take 20% to 25%. This material consisted of PBMCs, taken before any cancer treatment. These TCRs come from a man aged 40 to 69 with stage II squamous cell lung carcinoma.

This chain uses TRBV30 with TRBJ1-3; no clear D. V was trimmed by 3 bases and J by 3 bases, leaving 9 bases between them. The CDR3 consists of 13 residues. The germline gives CDR1 GTSNPN, CDR2 SVGIG (reference sequence). The CDR3 DNA reads as TGTGCCTGGAGCTGGGGTGGTGGAAACACCATATATTTT. It translates to CAWSWGGGNTIYF.

The V gene is TRBV4-3, the J gene TRBJ1-2; no firm D call. Trimming removed 0 bases at V and 2 bases at J, with 13 bases between. The germline V gene encodes CDR1 LGHNA and CDR2 YSLEER. CDR3 length: 16 amino acids. CDR3 DNA: TGCGCCAGCAGCCAAGAACGGACTACCCCAAACTATGGCTACACCTTC. Translation gives CASSQERTTPNYGYTF.

The rearrangement uses TRBV18 and TRBJ2-1; 9 bases are a match to TRBD1. Looked up from germline, CDR1 is KGHSH and CDR2 is LQKENI. CDR3 length equals 12 residues. The J segment lost 9 bases and the V segment lost 4 bases, leaving 1 base of the junction unmatched. The CDR3 reads CASSRQGGEQFF. CDR3 in DNA: TGTGCCAGCTCACGACAGGGGGGTGAGCAGTTCTTC.

The chain carries TRBV20-1 and TRBJ2-7; D gene ambiguous. V was clipped by 4 bases and J by 6 bases, with 7 bases between them. The CDR3 loop spans 10 amino acids. In germline, CDR1 is DFQATT, CDR2 SNEGSKA (reference sequence). CDR3 amino acids: CSANRFEQYF. CDR3 bases: TGCAGTGCTAACCGGTTCGAGCAGTACTTC.

For this clone: A read error may produce the germline difference seen at one junction end. The J gene is TRBJ1-1, the V gene TRBV20-1; D call uncertain. Germline assignment: CDR1 DFQATT and CDR2 SNEGSKA (reference sequence). The length of the CDR3 is 11 residues. CDR3 protein: CSATGNIEAFF. CDR3 DNA: TGCAGTGCTACCGGAAACATTGAAGCTTTCTTT.

This chain uses TRBV6-5 with TRBJ1-1; possibly TRBD1 for D (5 bases). The CDR3 is 12 amino acids. The germline V and J ends were trimmed by 6 bases and 4 bases, with 9 bases remaining between them. Germline-derived CDR1 and CDR2 are MNHEY and SVGAGI. The CDR3 DNA follows: TGTGCCAGCAGCCCCGACAGCACTGAAGCTTTCTTT. This translates into CASSPDSTEAFF.

The chain uses TRBV6-5 and TRBJ1-1, with TRBD1 as a possible D gene (6 bases). V lost 0 bases to trimming and J lost 7 bases, with 18 bases between them. There are 16 residues in the CDR3. Germline loops: CDR1 MNHEY, CDR2 SVGAGI. CDR3 DNA sequence: TGTGCCAGCAGTTACTCGAAATTGCAGGGGCCGGGTGAAGCTTTCTTT. Its protein product is CASSYSKLQGPGEAFF.

The chain has TRBV18 and TRBJ1-5, with TRBD1 as a possible D gene (5 bases). Germline V gene lookup returns CDR1 KGHSH and CDR2 LQKENI. Trimming pared 6 bases from V and 8 bases from J, leaving 14 bases between. CDR3 size: 13 residues. DNA for the CDR3: TGTGCCAGCTCTACGACAGTCGCGGAGCCCCAGCATTTT. Its translation is CASSTTVAEPQHF.

The rearrangement uses TRBV30 and TRBJ2-3, with a weak D call TRBD2 (5 bases). The CDR3 consists of 13 residues. Germline-derived CDR1 and CDR2 are GTSNPN and SVGIG (reference sequence). Between the trimmed V and J ends, which lost 1 base and 2 bases, there was a span of 7 bases. The CDR3 coding sequence is TGTGCCTGGAGTGGGGAGTCCACAGATACGCAGTATTTT. As protein: CAWSGESTDTQYF.

The V gene is TRBV25-1, the J gene TRBJ2-3; tentatively, D is TRBD2 (6 bases). Germline assignment: CDR1 MGHDK and CDR2 SYGVNS. Trimming took off 7 bases at V and 2 bases at J, with 16 bases between the two ends. CDR3 length equals 15 residues. The CDR3 nucleotides are TGTGCCAGCACCCCGCCGGGAGCCGACACAGATACGCAGTATTTT. Translated, it gives CASTPPGADTDTQYF. Based on the CDR3 plus reference TRBV25-1 and TRBJ2-3, the full variable domain is EADIYQTPRYLVIGTGKKITLECSQTMGHDKMYWYQQDPGMELHLIHYSYGVNSTEKGDLSSESTVSRIRTEHFPLTLESARPSHTSQYLCASTPPGADTDTQYFGPGTRLTVL.

The CDR3 loop reads CASSRGTPYEQYF. The CDR3 DNA is TGTGCCAGCTCACGGGGGACGCCCTACGAGCAGTACTTC. V and J are TRBV18 and TRBJ2-7, with D perhaps being TRBD1 or TRBD2 (5 bases each). CDR1 and CDR2 from the germline V gene are KGHSH and LQKENI. Deletions cut 4 bases from V and 2 bases from J, with 9 bases between. This CDR3 is built from 13 residues.

V is TRBV29-1 and J is TRBJ2-7; the D call may be TRBD1 or TRBD2 (5 bases each). Trimming left V 7 bases short and J 4 bases short, with 23 bases between. The CDR3 is 15 residues long. Per the germline V gene, CDR1 is SQVTM and CDR2 is ANQGSEA. The CDR3 here is CSARNRDLGTYEQYF. The DNA of the CDR3 is TGCAGCGCCCGAAATAGGGACCTCGGTACGTACGAGCAGTACTTC.

The chain links TRBV28 to TRBJ1-1; D unresolved. Trimming left V 6 bases short and J 5 bases short, with 13 bases between. The CDR3 spans 13 residues. Germline V CDR1 and CDR2: MDHEN, SYDVKM. The CDR3 nucleotides read TGTGCCAGCAGACCAACCTACTTGACTGAAGCTTTCTTT. This sequence encodes CASRPTYLTEAFF.

The chain employs TRBV7-7 and TRBJ2-1; no clear D. There are 13 residues in the CDR3. The V gene lost 5 bases and the J gene lost 5 bases, with 10 bases spanning the gap. Germline loops: CDR1 SSHAT, CDR2 FNYEAQ (reference sequence). CDR3 in amino acids: CASSRQSNNEQFF. CDR3 in DNA: TGTGCCAGCAGCCGACAATCCAACAATGAGCAGTTCTTC.

The chain carries TRBV6-6 and TRBJ2-2; D gene unclear. Trimming cost V 6 bases and J 4 bases, with 12 bases left between them. Germline V gene sequence: CDR1 MNHNY, CDR2 SVGAGI (reference sequence). This CDR3 has 14 residues. CDR3 sequence (DNA): TGTGCCAGCAGCCCTTTAGGTGGCACCGGGGAGCTGTTTTTT. Its protein product is CASSPLGGTGELFF.

The rearrangement links TRBV14 to TRBJ1-2, with D maybe TRBD1 (6 bases). The germline CDR1 and CDR2 sequences are SGHDN and FVKESK. The CDR3 sequence is 15 residues long. Trimming shortened V by 1 base and J by 4 bases, and 13 bases separated the two germline ends. CDR3 sequence reads: CASSQVPDSFYGYTF. The CDR3 DNA is TGTGCCAGCAGCCAAGTCCCGGACAGCTTCTATGGCTACACCTTC. Together with reference TRBV14 and TRBJ1-2, the CDR3 gives the full variable domain: EAGVTQFPSHSVIEKGQTVTLRCDPISGHDNLYWYRRVMGKEIKFLLHFVKESKQDESGMPNNRFLAERTGGTYSTLKVQPAELEDSGVYFCASSQVPDSFYGYTFGSGTRLTVV.

The chain uses TRBV13 and TRBJ2-2, with unresolved D. V lost 5 bases, J lost 0 bases, and 13 bases lay in between. The CDR3 contains 16 residues. Germline V CDR1 and CDR2: PRHDT, FYEKMQ (reference sequence). CDR3 bases: TGTGCCAGCAGCGACCAGCAAACTCCGAACACCGGGGAGCTGTTTTTT. This codes for CASSDQQTPNTGELFF.

The V gene is TRBV5-4, the J gene TRBJ2-1; D is perhaps TRBD2 (6 bases). This CDR3 region has 15 residues. Germline V gene lookup returns CDR1 SGHNT and CDR2 YYREEE (reference sequence). V was pared by 4 bases and J by 3 bases, with 14 bases between. CDR3 sequence: CASSVSGTYYNEQFF. The CDR3 DNA reads TGTGCCAGCAGCGTATCCGGGACTTACTACAATGAGCAGTTCTTC.

The rearrangement uses TRBV28 and TRBJ2-1; maybe TRBD1 (7 bases). V lost 6 bases and J lost 4, with 19 bases in between. Looked up from germline, CDR1 is MDHEN and CDR2 is SYDVKM. The CDR3 runs 16 residues. The CDR3 coding sequence is TGTGCCAGCAGAGGAGGGGGCGAATGGCGATACAATGAGCAGTTCTTC. It translates to CASRGGGEWRYNEQFF.

The rearrangement links TRBV7-8 to TRBJ2-5; D is unclear. Trimming took 5 bases from V and 0 from J, leaving 4 bases between them. Germline CDR1 and CDR2: SGHVS and FQNEAQ. This CDR3 spans 12 amino acids. The CDR3 sequence: CASSPYQETQYF. CDR3 bases: TGTGCCAGCAGCCCGTACCAAGAGACCCAGTACTTC.

The chain links TRBV5-4 to TRBJ2-7; either TRBD1 or TRBD2 may supply D (5 bases each). V was pared by 0 bases and J by 3 bases, with 16 bases between. CDR1 SGHNT and CDR2 YYREEE come from the germline V gene (reference sequence). The CDR3 has 16 amino acids. The CDR3 region has the DNA TGTGCCAGCAGCTTGGCTGGGGGAGTAGTTGGCTACGAGCAGTACTTC. Amino acids: CASSLAGGVVGYEQYF.